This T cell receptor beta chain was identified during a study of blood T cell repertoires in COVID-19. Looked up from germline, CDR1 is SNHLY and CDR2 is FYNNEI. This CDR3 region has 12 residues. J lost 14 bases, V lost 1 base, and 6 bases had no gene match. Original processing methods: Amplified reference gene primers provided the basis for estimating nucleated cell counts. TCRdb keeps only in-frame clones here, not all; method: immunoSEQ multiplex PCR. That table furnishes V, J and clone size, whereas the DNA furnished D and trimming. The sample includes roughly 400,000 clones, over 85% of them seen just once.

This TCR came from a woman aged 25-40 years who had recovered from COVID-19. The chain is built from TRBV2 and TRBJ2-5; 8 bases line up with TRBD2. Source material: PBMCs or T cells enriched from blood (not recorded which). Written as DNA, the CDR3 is TGTGCCAGCAGTGAAGGGACTAGCCACTCATACTTC. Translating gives CASSEGTSHSYF.